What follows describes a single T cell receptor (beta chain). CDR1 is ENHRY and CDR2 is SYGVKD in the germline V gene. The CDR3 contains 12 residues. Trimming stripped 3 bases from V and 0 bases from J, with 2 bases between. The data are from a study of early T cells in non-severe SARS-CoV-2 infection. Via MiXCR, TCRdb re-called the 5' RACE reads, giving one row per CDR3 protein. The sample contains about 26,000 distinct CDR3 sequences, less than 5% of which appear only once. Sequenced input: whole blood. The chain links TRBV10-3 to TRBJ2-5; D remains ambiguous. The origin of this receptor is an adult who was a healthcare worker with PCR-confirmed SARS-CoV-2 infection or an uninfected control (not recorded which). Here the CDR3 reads CAISENQETQYF. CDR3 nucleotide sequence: TGTGCCATCAGTGAAAACCAAGAGACCCAGTACTTC.